Reported below is one T cell receptor (beta chain). This sample was taken from a study of blood T cell repertoires in COVID-19. On the study more broadly: COVID-19 samples collected from the United States, Italy and Spain covered acute and convalescent phases. T cells, B-cell-depleted T cells, or PBMCs provided the cDNA or gDNA that served as material.

With 1 base removed from V and 7 bases from J, the gap between germline ends came to 14 bases. Germline values: CDR1 SEHNR, CDR2 FQNEAQ (reference sequence). CDR3 length: 15 amino acids. In the authors' methods: Amplifying reference gene primers gave estimates of nucleated cell counts. Sequencing was performed with immunoSEQ multiplex PCR; in TCRdb, only in-frame clones are kept and a portion is missing. The V and J calls and the clone size are those of that table, but D and trimming were determined from the DNA. The sample contains some 46,000 clones, about nine tenths of which appear only once. The chain combines TRBV7-9 with TRBJ2-1; TRBD2 might be the D (5 bases). This TCR derives from a man between 60 and 75 years old with active COVID-19. Specimen: peripheral blood. The CDR3 DNA reads as TGTGCCAGCAGCTTAGGGCGGGTAGGAGGAAATGAGCAGTTCTTC. Its protein is CASSLGRVGGNEQFF.